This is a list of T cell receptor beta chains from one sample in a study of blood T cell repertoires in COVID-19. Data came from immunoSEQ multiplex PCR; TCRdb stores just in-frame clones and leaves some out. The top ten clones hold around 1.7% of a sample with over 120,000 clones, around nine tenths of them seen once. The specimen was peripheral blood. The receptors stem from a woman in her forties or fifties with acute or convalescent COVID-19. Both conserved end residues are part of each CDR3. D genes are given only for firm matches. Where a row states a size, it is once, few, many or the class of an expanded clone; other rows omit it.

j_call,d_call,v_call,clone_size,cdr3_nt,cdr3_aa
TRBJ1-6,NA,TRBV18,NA,TGTGCCAGCTCACTCAACAGGGATAATTCACCCCTCCACTTT,CASSLNRDNSPLHF
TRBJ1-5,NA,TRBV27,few,TGTGCCAGCAGTCTTGACAGCCCTAATCAGCCCCAGCATTTT,CASSLDSPNQPQHF
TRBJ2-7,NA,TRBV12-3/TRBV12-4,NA,TGTGCCAGCAGCCCCACAGGGCCCGAGCAGTACTTC,CASSPTGPEQYF
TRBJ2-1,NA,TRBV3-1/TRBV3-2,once,TGTGCCAGCAGCCAACAGGGGTCTTTGAGCGGGAACTACAATGAGCAGTTCTTC,CASSQQGSLSGNYNEQFF
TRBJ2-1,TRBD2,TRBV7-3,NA,TGTGCCAGCAGCTTAGGCGGGAGACGCGAGCAGTTCTTC,CASSLGGRREQFF
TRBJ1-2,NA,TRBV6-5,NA,TGTGCCAGCAGTTACTCCCTGGGGGGAGCTGCCTATGGCTACACCTTC,CASSYSLGGAAYGYTF
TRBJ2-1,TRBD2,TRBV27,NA,TGTGCCAGCAGCTCAACCTCGGGAGGGAATGAGCAGTTCTTC,CASSSTSGGNEQFF
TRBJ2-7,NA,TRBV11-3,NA,TGTGCCAGCAGACCCTCCACGAGGGCAGGACGATCCTACGAGCAGTACTTC,CASRPSTRAGRSYEQYF
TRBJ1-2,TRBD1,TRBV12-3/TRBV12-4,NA,TGTGCCAGCAGTACAGGGGGGGGTGGCTACACCTTC,CASSTGGGGYTF
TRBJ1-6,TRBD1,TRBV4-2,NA,TGTGCCAGCAGCCGCCTGACAGGGGTGGAAAATTCACCCCTCCACTTT,CASSRLTGVENSPLHF
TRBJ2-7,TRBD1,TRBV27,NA,TGTGCCAGCAGCCCACTCTTCCGGGACAGGGATTTACACGAGCAGTACTTC,CASSPLFRDRDLHEQYF
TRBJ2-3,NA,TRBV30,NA,TGTGCCTCGACTAGGGCCACAGATACGCAGTATTTT,CASTRATDTQYF
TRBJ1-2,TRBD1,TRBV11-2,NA,TGTGCCAGCAGCCCGGACAGGGGGGTCTATGGCTACACCTTC,CASSPDRGVYGYTF
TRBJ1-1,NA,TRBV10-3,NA,TGTGCCAGCGCGCAGGATGGGAACACTGAAGCTTTCTTT,CASAQDGNTEAFF
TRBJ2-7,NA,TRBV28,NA,TGTGCCAGCAGTTCTAGACAGTACGAGCAGTACTTC,CASSSRQYEQYF
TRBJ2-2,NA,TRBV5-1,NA,TGCGCCAGCAGCTTGAATACAGGGAACACCGGGGAGCTGTTTTTT,CASSLNTGNTGELFF
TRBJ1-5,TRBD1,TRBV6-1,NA,TGTGCCAGCAGTGACCCGGGACAGGGGGGCAATCAGCCCCAGCATTTT,CASSDPGQGGNQPQHF
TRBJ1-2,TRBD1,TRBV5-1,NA,TGCGCCAGCAGCTTCGAGGGACAGATGGGCTACACCTTC,CASSFEGQMGYTF
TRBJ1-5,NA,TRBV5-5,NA,TGTGCCAGCAGCTTAGGAGGGAGACGGGATCAGCCCCAGCATTTT,CASSLGGRRDQPQHF
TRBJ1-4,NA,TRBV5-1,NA,TGCGCCAGCAGCTTGGGCGGGGGTGGCGAAAAACTGTTTTTT,CASSLGGGGEKLFF
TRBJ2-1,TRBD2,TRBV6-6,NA,TGTGCCAGCATTCGTAGCGGGCAATCCTACAATGAGCAGTTCTTC,CASIRSGQSYNEQFF
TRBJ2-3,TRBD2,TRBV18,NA,TGTGCCAGCTCACCACGGTGGCTAGCGGGAGGACGGCATACGCAGTATTTT,CASSPRWLAGGRHTQYF